The 2 T cell receptor beta chains below were found in one sample sequenced in a study of human T cells and chemical hapten exposure. TCRdb processed the RACE reads anew with MiXCR; each CDR3 protein has one entry. The table has approximately 74,000 distinct CDR3 sequences, approximately 35% seen once. Time point denoted: patch test 1, 2 weeks after DPC sensitization. The treatment was: therapeutic diphenylcyclopropenone sensitization with weekly scalp DPC. Sequenced material: whole blood, taken in connection with sensitization to the hapten diphenylcyclopropenone (DPC). The source of these receptors is a man between 40 and 49 years old with alopecia areata. Some clones in this sample may be carry-over from other donors' samples.

The V call is TRBV20-1, the J call TRBJ2-3; D may be TRBD2 (5 bases). Germline loops: CDR1 DFQATT, CDR2 SNEGSKA (reference sequence). The CDR3 consists of 13 residues. V was cut by 6 bases and J by 2 bases, with 12 bases left in between. The CDR3 reads CSAPDSTTDTQYF. Written as DNA, the CDR3 is TGCAGTGCCCCGGACTCAACCACAGATACGCAGTATTTT.

This chain joins TRBV12-3 or TRBV12-4 and TRBJ1-6; D remains unclear. V was shortened by 6 bases and J by 4 bases, with 10 bases between the two germline ends. The CDR3 spans 14 residues. This CDR3 is CASRDAGYNSPLHF. The CDR3 DNA reads as TGTGCCAGCAGGGACGCGGGGTATAATTCACCCCTCCACTTT.